This paragraph reports one TCR beta chain. This clone was seen only once. What antigen it recognizes has not been identified. No base-level quality is on record; no much larger clone is a single base apart. Looking up the germline V gene (reference sequence) yields CDR1 WNHNN and CDR2 SYGVQD. Counted from cysteine to phenylalanine, this CDR3 has 12 amino acids. Kept here is only the CDR3 DNA, which spans 36 bases and is read in frame from base 1. The V end loses 0 bases and the J end loses 14 bases, and a stretch of 8 bases separates them. TCRbeta CDR3 regions were amplified from genomic DNA using the immunoSEQ Assay, a bias-controlled multiplex PCR. Per the authors' processing: The number of nucleated cells in each sample was estimated from the amplification of reference gene primers within the assay. Sequence reads were collapsed and filtered to measure the absolute abundance of every unique TCRbeta CDR3 rearrangement. Productive Simpson clonality was computed per sample as the square root of Simpson's diversity index over productive rearrangements. TCRdb provides this immuneACCESS table in a form limited to in-frame rearrangements. Some clones are lacking; in checked studies, under half of them reflect an unresolved V gene, and why the rest are absent is not known. D and trimming were read from the DNA, whereas the V and J calls and clone size are those reported in that table. The sample records 250,000 or so clones, about 88% of which are singletons. 4% to 5% of the sample is held by the ten biggest clonotypes.

Another Seattle source contributed samples from volunteer blood donors who had recovered from COVID-19. Collaborating institutions collected whole blood in K2EDTA tubes following their own protocols. Collaborator samples were shipped for TCRbeta analysis as frozen whole blood, isolated PBMCs, or DNA extracted from either sample type. This sample was included in a study of blood T cell repertoires in COVID-19 (TCRdb year 2020). Some background on the complete study: Collaborator samples came from the United States, Italy and Spain and covered acute and convalescent phases of COVID-19. Where available, HLA class I and class II types were obtained from metadata supplied by the sample provider rather than from assay-based typing. Sample metadata almost always included a de-identified subject ID, COVID-19 status, age in years and sex. Samples were obtained from the ongoing ImmuneRACE study (first 160 participants) and from over a thousand subjects provided by 6 global collaborators. The prospective study material was composed of cDNA or gDNA derived from T cells, B-cell-depleted T cells, or PBMCs. The repertoires were released in a freely available public database intended as a resource for research on the immune response to SARS-CoV-2. The dataset comprised deeply sampled blood TCRbeta repertoires from subjects exposed to, actively infected with, or recovered from COVID-19. The research as a whole found: The amount of clinical and demographic metadata varied by source and participant and was provided uncurated.

The chain employs TRBV10-1 and TRBJ1-6; the D gene remains uncertain. Sequenced material: peripheral blood. The receptor was isolated from a woman aged 40-49 years who had recovered from COVID-19. The nucleotides are TGCGCCAGCAGTGAGTCGAACGGGGCCCTCCACTTT. This sequence encodes CASSESNGALHF.